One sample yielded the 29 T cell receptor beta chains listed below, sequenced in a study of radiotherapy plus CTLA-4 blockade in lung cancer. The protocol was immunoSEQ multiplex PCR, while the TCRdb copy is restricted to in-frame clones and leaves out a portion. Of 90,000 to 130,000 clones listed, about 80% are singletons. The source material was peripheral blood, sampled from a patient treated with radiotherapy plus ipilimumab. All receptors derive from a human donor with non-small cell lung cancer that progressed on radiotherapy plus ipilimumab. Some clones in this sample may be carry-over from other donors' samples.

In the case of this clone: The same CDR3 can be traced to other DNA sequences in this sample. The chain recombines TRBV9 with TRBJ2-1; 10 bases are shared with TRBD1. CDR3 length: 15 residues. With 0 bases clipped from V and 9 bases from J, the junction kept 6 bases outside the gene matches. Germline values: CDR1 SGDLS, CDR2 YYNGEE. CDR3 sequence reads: CASSVGGQGGSEQFF. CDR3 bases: TGTGCCAGCAGCGTAGGCGGACAGGGGGGCAGTGAGCAGTTCTTC.

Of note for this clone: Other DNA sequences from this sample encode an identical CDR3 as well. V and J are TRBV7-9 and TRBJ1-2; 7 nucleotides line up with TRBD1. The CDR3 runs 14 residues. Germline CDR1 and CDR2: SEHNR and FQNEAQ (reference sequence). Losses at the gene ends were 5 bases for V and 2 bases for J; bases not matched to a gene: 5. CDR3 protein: CASSAETGNYGYTF. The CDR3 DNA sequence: TGTGCCAGCAGCGCCGAGACAGGGAACTATGGCTACACCTTC.

The CDR3 here is CASRGDGWGYTEAFF. As DNA, the CDR3 is TGCGCCAGCCGCGGTGATGGGTGGGGCTACACTGAAGCTTTCTTT. The V gene is TRBV5-1, the J gene TRBJ1-1; D possibly corresponds to TRBD1 (5 bases). V lost 7 bases to trimming and J lost 3 bases, with 19 bases between them. The CDR3 is 15 amino acids. CDR1 is SGHRS and CDR2 is YFSETQ in the germline V gene.

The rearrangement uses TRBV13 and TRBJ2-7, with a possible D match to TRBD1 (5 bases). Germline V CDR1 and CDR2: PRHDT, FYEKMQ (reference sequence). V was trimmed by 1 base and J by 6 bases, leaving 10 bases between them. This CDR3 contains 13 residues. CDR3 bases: TGTGCCAGCAGCTTAGTAGGGGAACTCGAGCAGTACTTC. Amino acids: CASSLVGELEQYF.

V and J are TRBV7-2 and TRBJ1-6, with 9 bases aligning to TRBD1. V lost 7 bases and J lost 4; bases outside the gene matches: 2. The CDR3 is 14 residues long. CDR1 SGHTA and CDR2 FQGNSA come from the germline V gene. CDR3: CASMGTGYNSPLHF. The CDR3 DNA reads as TGTGCCAGCATGGGGACAGGGTATAATTCACCCCTCCACTTT.

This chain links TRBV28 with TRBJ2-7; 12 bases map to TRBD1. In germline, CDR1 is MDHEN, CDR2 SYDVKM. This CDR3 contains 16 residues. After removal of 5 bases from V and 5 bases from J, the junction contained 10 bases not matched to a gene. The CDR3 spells CASSLAGGQGANEQYF. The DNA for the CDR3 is TGTGCCAGCAGTCTGGCGGGGGGACAGGGGGCCAACGAGCAGTACTTC.

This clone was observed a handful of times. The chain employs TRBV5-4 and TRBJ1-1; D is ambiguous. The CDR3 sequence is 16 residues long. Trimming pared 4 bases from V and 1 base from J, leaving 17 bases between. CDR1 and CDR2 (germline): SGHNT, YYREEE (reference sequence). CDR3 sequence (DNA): TGTGCCAGCAGCCAAGATGAGGGTTCGGGGAACACTGAAGCTTTCTTT. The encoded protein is CASSQDEGSGNTEAFF.

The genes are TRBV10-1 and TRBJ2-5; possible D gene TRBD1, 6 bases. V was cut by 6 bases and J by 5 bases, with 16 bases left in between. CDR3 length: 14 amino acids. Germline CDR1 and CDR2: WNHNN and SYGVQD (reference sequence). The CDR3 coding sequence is TGCGCCAGCAGAACCCTGGGGGACAACGAGACCCAGTACTTC. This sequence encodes CASRTLGDNETQYF.

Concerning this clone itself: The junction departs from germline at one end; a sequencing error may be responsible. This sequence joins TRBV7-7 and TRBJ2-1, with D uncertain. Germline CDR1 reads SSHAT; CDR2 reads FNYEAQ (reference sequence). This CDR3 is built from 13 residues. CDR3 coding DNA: TGTGCTAGCAGTTCCCTCCGAAATGGTGAGCAGTTCTTC. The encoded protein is CASSSLRNGEQFF. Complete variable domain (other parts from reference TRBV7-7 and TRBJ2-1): GAGVSQSPRYKVTKRGQDVTLRCDPISSHATLYWYQQALGQGPEFLTYFNYEAQPDKSGLPSDRFSAERPEGSISTLTIQRTEQRDSAMYRCASSSLRNGEQFFGPGTRLTVL.

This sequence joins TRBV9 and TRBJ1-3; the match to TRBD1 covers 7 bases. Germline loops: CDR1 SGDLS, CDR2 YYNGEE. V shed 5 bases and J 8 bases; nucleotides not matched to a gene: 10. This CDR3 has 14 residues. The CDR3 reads CASRARGWGDTIYF. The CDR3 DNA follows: TGTGCCAGCAGAGCCAGGGGGTGGGGTGACACCATATATTTT.

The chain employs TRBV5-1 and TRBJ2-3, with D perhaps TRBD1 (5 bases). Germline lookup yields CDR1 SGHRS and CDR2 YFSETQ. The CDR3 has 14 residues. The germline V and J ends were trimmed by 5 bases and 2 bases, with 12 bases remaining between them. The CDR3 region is CASRIRVSTDTQYF. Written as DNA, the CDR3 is TGCGCCAGCAGAATCAGGGTTTCCACAGATACGCAGTATTTT. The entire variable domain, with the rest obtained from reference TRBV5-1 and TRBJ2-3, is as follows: KAGVTQTPRYLIKTRGQQVTLSCSPISGHRSVSWYQQTPGQGLQFLFEYFSETQRNKGNFPGRFSGRQFSNSRSEMNVSTLELGDSALYLCASRIRVSTDTQYFGPGTRLTVL.

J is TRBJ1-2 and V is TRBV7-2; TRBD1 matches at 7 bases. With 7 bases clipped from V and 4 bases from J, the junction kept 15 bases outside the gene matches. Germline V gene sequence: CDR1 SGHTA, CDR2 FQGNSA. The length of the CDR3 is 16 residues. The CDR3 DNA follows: TGTGCCAGCAACACAGGGGTGGACAGGAGGGGCTATGGCTACACCTTC. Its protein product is CASNTGVDRRGYGYTF.

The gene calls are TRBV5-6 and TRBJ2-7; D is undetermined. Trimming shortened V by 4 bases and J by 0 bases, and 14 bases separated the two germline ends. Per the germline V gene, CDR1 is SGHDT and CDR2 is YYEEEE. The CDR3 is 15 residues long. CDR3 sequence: CASSPGIGSSYEQYF. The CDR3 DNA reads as TGTGCCAGCAGCCCTGGGATAGGTAGCTCCTACGAGCAGTACTTC.

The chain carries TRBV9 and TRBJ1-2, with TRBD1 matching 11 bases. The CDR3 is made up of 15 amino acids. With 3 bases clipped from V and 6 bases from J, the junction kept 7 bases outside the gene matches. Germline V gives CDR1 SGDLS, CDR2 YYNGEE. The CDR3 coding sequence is TGTGCCAGCAGCGCTCTTCGGACAGGGGGCGATGGCTACACCTTC. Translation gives CASSALRTGGDGYTF.

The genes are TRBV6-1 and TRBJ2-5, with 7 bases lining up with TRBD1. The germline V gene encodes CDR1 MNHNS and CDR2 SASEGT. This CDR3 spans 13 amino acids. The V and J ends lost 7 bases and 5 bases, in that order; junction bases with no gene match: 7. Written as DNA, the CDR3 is TGTGCCAGCAAAAGGGGGCTTATGGAGACCCAGTACTTC. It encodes CASKRGLMETQYF.

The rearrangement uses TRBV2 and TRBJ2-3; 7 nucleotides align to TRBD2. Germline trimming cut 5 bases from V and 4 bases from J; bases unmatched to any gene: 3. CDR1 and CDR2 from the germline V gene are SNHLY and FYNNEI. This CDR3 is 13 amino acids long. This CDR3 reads CASSRLAADTQYF. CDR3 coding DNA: TGTGCCAGCAGTCGCCTAGCGGCAGATACGCAGTATTTT.

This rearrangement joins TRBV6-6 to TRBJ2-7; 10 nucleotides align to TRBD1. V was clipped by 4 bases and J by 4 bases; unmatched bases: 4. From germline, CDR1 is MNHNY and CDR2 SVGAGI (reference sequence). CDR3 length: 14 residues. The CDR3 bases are TGTGCCAGCAGTTCCGCGGGACAGGGGTACGAGCAGTACTTC. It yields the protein CASSSAGQGYEQYF.

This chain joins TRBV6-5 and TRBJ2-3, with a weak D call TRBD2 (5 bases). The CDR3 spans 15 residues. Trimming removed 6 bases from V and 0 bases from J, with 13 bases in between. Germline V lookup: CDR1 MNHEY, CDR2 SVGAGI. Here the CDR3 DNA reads TGTGCCAGCAGGTGGAGCGGACGGAGCACAGATACGCAGTATTTT. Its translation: CASRWSGRSTDTQYF.

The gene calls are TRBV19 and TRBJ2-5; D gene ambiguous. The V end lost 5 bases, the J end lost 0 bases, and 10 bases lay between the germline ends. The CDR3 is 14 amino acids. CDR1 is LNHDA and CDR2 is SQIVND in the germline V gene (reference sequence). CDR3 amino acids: CASSLTLYQETQYF. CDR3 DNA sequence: TGTGCCAGTAGTTTGACACTGTACCAAGAGACCCAGTACTTC.

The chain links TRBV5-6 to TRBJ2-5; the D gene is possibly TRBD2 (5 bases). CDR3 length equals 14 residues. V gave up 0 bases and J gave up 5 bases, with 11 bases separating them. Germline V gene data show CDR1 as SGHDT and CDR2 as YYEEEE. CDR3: CASSLGTLGETQYF. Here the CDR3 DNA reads TGTGCCAGCAGCTTGGGGACTTTAGGGGAGACCCAGTACTTC.

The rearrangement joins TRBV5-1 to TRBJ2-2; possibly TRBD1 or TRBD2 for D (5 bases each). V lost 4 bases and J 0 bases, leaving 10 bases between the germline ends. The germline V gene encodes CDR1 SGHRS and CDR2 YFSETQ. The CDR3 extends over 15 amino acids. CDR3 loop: CASSVGDANTGELFF. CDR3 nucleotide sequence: TGCGCCAGCAGCGTGGGGGACGCGAACACCGGGGAGCTGTTTTTT. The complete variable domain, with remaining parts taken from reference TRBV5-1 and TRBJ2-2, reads KAGVTQTPRYLIKTRGQQVTLSCSPISGHRSVSWYQQTPGQGLQFLFEYFSETQRNKGNFPGRFSGRQFSNSRSEMNVSTLELGDSALYLCASSVGDANTGELFFGEGSRLTVL.

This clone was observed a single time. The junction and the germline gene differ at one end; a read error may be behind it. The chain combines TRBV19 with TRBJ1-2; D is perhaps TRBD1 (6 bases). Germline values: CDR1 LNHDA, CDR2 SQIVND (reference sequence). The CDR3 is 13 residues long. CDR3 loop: CASRMGGERGYTF. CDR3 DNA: TGTGCGAGTAGGATGGGGGGCGAGCGGGGCTACACCTTC.

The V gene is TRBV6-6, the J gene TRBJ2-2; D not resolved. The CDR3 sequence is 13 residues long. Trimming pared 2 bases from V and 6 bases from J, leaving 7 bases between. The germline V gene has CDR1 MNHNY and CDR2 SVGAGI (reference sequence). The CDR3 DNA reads TGTGCCAGCAGTTACGTAGGCCCCGGGGAGCTGTTTTTT. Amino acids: CASSYVGPGELFF.

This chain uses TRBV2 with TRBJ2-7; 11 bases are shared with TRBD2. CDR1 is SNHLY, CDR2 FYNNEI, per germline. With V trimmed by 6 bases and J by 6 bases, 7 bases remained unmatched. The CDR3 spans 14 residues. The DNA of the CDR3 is TGTGCCAGCAGCCCGTGGCTAGCGGGGGGCGAGCAGTACTTC. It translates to CASSPWLAGGEQYF.

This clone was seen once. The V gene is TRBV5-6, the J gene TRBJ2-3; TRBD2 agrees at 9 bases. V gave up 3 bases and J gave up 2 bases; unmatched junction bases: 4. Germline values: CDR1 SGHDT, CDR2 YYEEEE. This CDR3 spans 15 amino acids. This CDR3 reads CASSSTSGSTDTQYF. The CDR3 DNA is TGTGCCAGCAGCTCGACTAGCGGATCCACAGATACGCAGTATTTT.

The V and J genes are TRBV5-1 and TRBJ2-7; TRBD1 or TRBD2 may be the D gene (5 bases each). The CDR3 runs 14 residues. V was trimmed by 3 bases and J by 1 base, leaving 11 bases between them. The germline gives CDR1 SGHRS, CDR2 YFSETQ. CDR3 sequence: CASSSRDGSYEQYF. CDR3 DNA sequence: TGCGCCAGCAGCTCTCGGGACGGATCCTACGAGCAGTACTTC.

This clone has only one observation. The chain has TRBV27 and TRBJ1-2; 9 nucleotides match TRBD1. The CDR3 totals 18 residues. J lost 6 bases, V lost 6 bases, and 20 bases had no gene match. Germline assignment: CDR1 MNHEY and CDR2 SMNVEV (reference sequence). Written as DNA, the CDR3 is TGTGCCAGCAGCTCCGAGGGGACAGGGTATCCCGTTAATGATGGCTACACCTTC. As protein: CASSSEGTGYPVNDGYTF.

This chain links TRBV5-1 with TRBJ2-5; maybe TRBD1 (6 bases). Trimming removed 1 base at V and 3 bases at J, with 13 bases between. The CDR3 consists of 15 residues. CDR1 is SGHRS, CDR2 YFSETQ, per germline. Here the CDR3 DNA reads TGCGCCAGCAGCTTGTACTTGGCAGGGGAAGAGACCCAGTACTTC. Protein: CASSLYLAGEETQYF.

The CDR3 sequence is CASSLGTGEDTQYF. The DNA of the CDR3 is TGCGCCAGCAGCTTGGGGACAGGGGAAGATACGCAGTATTTT. The rearrangement links TRBV5-1 to TRBJ2-3, with 9 nucleotides matching TRBD1. This CDR3 is built from 14 residues. V dropped 0 bases and J dropped 5; count of bases not matched to a gene: 1. The germline CDR1 and CDR2 sequences are SGHRS and YFSETQ.